Below are 19 T cell receptor beta chains sequenced from a single sample in a study of OX40 agonist ivuxolimab in advanced cancers. Only in-frame clones appear in the TCRdb table, and some are missing; sequencing was by immunoSEQ multiplex PCR. The sample comprises tens of thousands of clones, 70% to 90% of which are singletons, and 0.3% to 0.35% rests with the top ten. This specimen was CD4+ or CD8+ T cells sorted from blood, taken in a trial of the OX40 agonist ivuxolimab. The receptor source for this set is an adult with an advanced solid tumor such as melanoma, head and neck, liver or kidney cancer.

This sequence joins TRBV13 and TRBJ1-6, with a tentative D call TRBD1 (6 bases). The CDR3 runs 17 residues. The V end lost 2 bases, the J end lost 4 bases, and 15 bases lay between the germline ends. The germline gives CDR1 PRHDT, CDR2 FYEKMQ (reference sequence). DNA for the CDR3: TGTGCCAGCAGCTTAAGAACAGGGCGAGTTTATAATTCACCCCTCCACTTT. Its translation: CASSLRTGRVYNSPLHF.

The chain couples TRBV7-8 to TRBJ2-1; 7 bases fit TRBD1. There are 15 residues in the CDR3. Germline lookup yields CDR1 SGHVS and CDR2 FQNEAQ. Trimming cost V 5 bases and J 4 bases; bases outside gene matches: 8. The CDR3 DNA follows: TGTGCCAGCAGCCCTAGTCGGGACAGATACAATGAGCAGTTCTTC. This sequence encodes CASSPSRDRYNEQFF.

This clone showed up just once. The chain couples TRBV10-2 to TRBJ1-2; D is undetermined. V was cut by 6 bases and J by 9 bases, with 26 bases left in between. The germline V gene encodes CDR1 WSHSY and CDR2 SAAADI. This CDR3 region has 16 residues. This CDR3 reads CASSDPTPRWRFSYTF. CDR3 bases: TGCGCCAGCAGCGACCCGACTCCTCGTTGGCGCTTTAGCTACACCTTC.

A single count supports this clone. This chain uses TRBV7-2 with TRBJ2-4; D is perhaps TRBD1 (5 bases). V lost 1 base to trimming and J lost 0 bases, with 10 bases between them. The length of the CDR3 is 16 residues. Germline loops: CDR1 SGHTA, CDR2 FQGNSA. CDR3 sequence reads: CASSLGTPLAKNIQYF. CDR3 in DNA: TGTGCCAGCAGCTTAGGGACACCACTAGCCAAAAACATTCAGTACTTC.

The chain has TRBV29-1 and TRBJ2-6; 8 bases are shared with TRBD1. The V and J ends lost 6 bases and 0 bases, in that order; junction bases with no gene match: 7. CDR3 length: 16 residues. Per germline, CDR1 SQVTM and CDR2 ANQGSEA. CDR3 in DNA: TGCAGCGTGCGGACAGGGTGGAGCTCTGGGGCCAACGTCCTGACTTTC. Translating it yields CSVRTGWSSGANVLTF.

The chain recombines TRBV7-9 with TRBJ2-1; TRBD1 matches 8 bases. The CDR3 loop spans 15 amino acids. V lost 8 bases to trimming and J lost 2 bases; unmatched junction nucleotides: 8. Germline CDR1 is SEHNR and CDR2 is FQNEAQ (reference sequence). The chain's CDR3 is CASDRGRRTYNEQFF. Here the CDR3 DNA reads TGTGCCAGCGACAGGGGCAGGCGAACCTACAATGAGCAGTTCTTC.

The chain recombines TRBV6-5 with TRBJ2-1, with a weak D call TRBD2 (5 bases). The length of the CDR3 is 13 residues. The V and J ends lost 5 bases and 10 bases respectively, with 15 bases between them. Germline V lookup: CDR1 MNHEY, CDR2 SVGAGI. This CDR3 is CASSTPGEWEQFF. CDR3 nucleotide sequence: TGTGCCAGCAGTACCCCTGGGGAGTGGGAGCAGTTCTTC.

The chain employs TRBV19 and TRBJ2-3, with TRBD1 as a possible D gene (5 bases). Trimming cost V 3 bases and J 2 bases, with 12 bases left between them. The germline CDR1 and CDR2 sequences are LNHDA and SQIVND (reference sequence). The CDR3 has 15 residues. The CDR3 coding sequence is TGTGCCAGTAGTATGTCAGGACACTACACAGATACGCAGTATTTT. Translation: CASSMSGHYTDTQYF.

J is TRBJ2-2 and V is TRBV14; D might be TRBD1 or TRBD2, each matching 5 bases. The CDR3 covers 14 residues. V was cut by 0 bases and J by 7 bases, with 9 bases left in between. Germline CDR1 is SGHDN and CDR2 is FVKESK. The CDR3 here is CASSQDWGIGELFF. In nucleotides, the CDR3 is TGTGCCAGCAGCCAAGATTGGGGGATCGGGGAGCTGTTTTTT. Drawing the rest from reference TRBV14 and TRBJ2-2, the complete variable domain is EAGVTQFPSHSVIEKGQTVTLRCDPISGHDNLYWYRRVMGKEIKFLLHFVKESKQDESGMPNNRFLAERTGGTYSTLKVQPAELEDSGVYFCASSQDWGIGELFFGEGSRLTVL.

CDR3: CASESGTGGREKLFF. The CDR3 nucleotides are TGTGCCAGCGAATCTGGGACAGGGGGCAGGGAAAAACTGTTTTTT. The chain joins TRBV2 to TRBJ1-4, with 12 nucleotides matching TRBD1. The germline CDR1 and CDR2 sequences are SNHLY and FYNNEI. Trimming cost V 8 bases and J 8 bases; bases outside gene matches: 9. The CDR3 length is 15 residues.

The chain is built from TRBV7-9 and TRBJ2-2; D is tentatively TRBD1 or TRBD2 (5 bases each). The ends were cut back, 6 bases at V and 0 bases at J, with 17 bases in the middle. Looked up from germline, CDR1 is SEHNR and CDR2 is FQNEAQ (reference sequence). The CDR3 covers 17 residues. CDR3 nucleotides: TGTGCCAGCAGGGGTAGACCGGGACGAGCGAACACCGGGGAGCTGTTTTTT. Amino acids: CASRGRPGRANTGELFF.

This clone was counted only a few times. V is TRBV6-1 and J is TRBJ1-5; D gene uncertain. V lost 3 bases and J lost 5, with 8 bases in between. The length of the CDR3 is 13 residues. Germline V lookup: CDR1 MNHNS, CDR2 SASEGT. CDR3 bases: TGTGCCAGCAGTGACAGCTTCGATCAGCCCCAGCATTTT. Protein product: CASSDSFDQPQHF.

The chain carries TRBV12-5 and TRBJ1-5; 9 bases map to TRBD1. This CDR3 has 15 amino acids. Germline V gives CDR1 LGHNT, CDR2 FRNRAP. Germline trimming cut 6 bases from V and 3 bases from J; bases unmatched to any gene: 6. In DNA, the CDR3 is TGTGCTAGTGGCATTACAGGGGGCTACAATCAGCCCCAGCATTTT. Amino acid sequence: CASGITGGYNQPQHF.

J is TRBJ2-7 and V is TRBV18; 15 nucleotides match TRBD2. V shed 4 bases and J 5 bases; nucleotides not matched to a gene: 9. The CDR3 is made up of 17 amino acids. The germline CDR1 and CDR2 sequences are KGHSH and LQKENI. CDR3 amino acids: CASSRWTSGGDWNEQYF. The CDR3 DNA follows: TGTGCCAGCTCACGGTGGACTAGCGGGGGGGATTGGAACGAGCAGTACTTC.

The chain recombines TRBV19 with TRBJ2-4; 10 bases fit TRBD1. The V and J ends lost 8 bases and 2 bases, in that order; junction bases with no gene match: 9. The germline CDR1 and CDR2 sequences are LNHDA and SQIVND (reference sequence). This CDR3 comprises 16 residues. CDR3 sequence: CASGDRGLLSKNIQYF. DNA of the CDR3: TGTGCCAGTGGGGACAGGGGCCTCCTTTCCAAAAACATTCAGTACTTC. Full variable domain (rest looked up from reference TRBV19 and TRBJ2-4): DGGITQSPKYLFRKEGQNVTLSCEQNLNHDAMYWYRQDPGQGLRLIYYSQIVNDFQKGDIAEGYSVSREKKESFPLTVTSAQKNPTAFYLCASGDRGLLSKNIQYFGAGTRLSVL.

The V gene is TRBV5-8, the J gene TRBJ1-2, with D perhaps matching TRBD1 (5 bases). Trimming pared 1 base from V and 10 bases from J, leaving 11 bases between. CDR1 and CDR2 from the germline V gene are SGHTS and YDEGEE. CDR3 length: 12 amino acids. CDR3: CASSLPLGDYTF. The CDR3 DNA sequence: TGTGCCAGCAGCTTGCCCCTAGGGGACTACACCTTC.

The rearrangement uses TRBV11-2 and TRBJ1-1; no firm D call. The CDR3 consists of 11 residues. V was pared by 1 base and J by 8 bases, with 5 bases between. Per germline, CDR1 SGHAT and CDR2 FQNNGV. The CDR3 DNA reads as TGTGCCAGCAGCTTAGGGGCAGAAGCTTTCTTT. Residues: CASSLGAEAFF.

The chain employs TRBV6-5 and TRBJ1-2; 9 nucleotides align to TRBD1. Germline CDR1 MNHEY, CDR2 SVGAGI. V lost 3 bases, J lost 4 bases, and 3 bases stayed unmatched. The CDR3 runs to 14 residues. CDR3 sequence (DNA): TGTGCCAGCAGTTATTTGGGACAGGGCTATGGCTACACCTTC. It translates to CASSYLGQGYGYTF.

This clone was detected only a few times. In nucleotides, the CDR3 is TGTGCCAGCAGCTCGGGGGGCGGTCAGCCCCAGCATTTT. Amino acids: CASSSGGGQPQHF. The chain combines TRBV7-2 with TRBJ1-5, with D perhaps TRBD1 (6 bases). Germline V CDR1 and CDR2: SGHTA, FQGNSA. The ends were cut back, 4 bases at V and 6 bases at J, with 10 bases in the middle. This CDR3 contains 13 residues.